One sample yielded the 19 T cell receptor beta chains listed below, sequenced in a study of T cells in Graves' hyperthyroidism and ophthalmopathy. The TCR beta CDR3 regions underwent amplification using RNA transcripts as the source. The study used the HTBI primer set for a first-round RT-PCR of the TCR CDR3. TCRdb used MiXCR to reprocess the multiplex PCR reads, holding one entry per CDR3 protein. The repertoire includes more than 500,000 distinct CDR3 sequences, roughly a sixth of them detected once, and roughly 29% sits in the top ten. Material: blood. These receptors were obtained from a woman between 25 and 40 years old with Graves' ophthalmopathy.

V and J are TRBV5-1 and TRBJ2-7; D may be TRBD2 (5 bases). CDR1 is SGHRS, CDR2 YFSETQ, per germline. V gave up 2 bases and J gave up 7 bases, with 22 bases separating them. The CDR3 sequence is 16 residues long. The CDR3 DNA sequence: TGCGCCAGCAGCTTCTTGACCGGGGTGCCCGAGGGAGAGCAGTACTTC. Translating gives CASSFLTGVPEGEQYF.

The chain couples TRBV6-8 to TRBJ2-1; 16 bases are shared with TRBD2. The V gene's germline CDR1 is MNHGY and CDR2 SAAAGT. The CDR3 runs to 18 residues. The J segment lost 2 bases and the V segment lost 6 bases, leaving 7 bases of the junction unmatched. Written as DNA, the CDR3 is TGTGCCAGCAGCCCCGGGACTAGCGGGAGGGCCGCCTACAATGAGCAGTTCTTC. Translating it yields CASSPGTSGRAAYNEQFF.

This clonotype appeared many times. The J gene is TRBJ2-7, the V gene TRBV7-9; D is perhaps TRBD1 (5 bases). V lost 2 bases, J lost 8 bases, and 19 bases lay in between. In germline, CDR1 is SEHNR, CDR2 FQNEAQ (reference sequence). This CDR3 comprises 15 residues. The CDR3: CASSLRTGRALQQYF. CDR3 nucleotides: TGTGCCAGCAGCTTACGAACAGGACGGGCTTTACAGCAGTACTTC.

The DNA of the CDR3 is TGTGCCAGCAGCGTAGAAGGGAGATGGGATAATGAGCAGTTCTTC. This gives the protein CASSVEGRWDNEQFF. V usage is TRBV9 and J usage is TRBJ2-1, with a tentative D call TRBD2 (5 bases). V lost 0 bases, J lost 7 bases, and 14 bases lay in between. CDR3 size: 15 residues. Germline CDR1 is SGDLS and CDR2 is YYNGEE.

The V call is TRBV6-1, the J call TRBJ2-2; D is ambiguous. V lost 8 bases, J lost 2 bases, and 6 bases lay in between. This CDR3 contains 12 residues. Germline V lookup: CDR1 MNHNS, CDR2 SASEGT. The CDR3 nucleotides read TGTGCCAGCGGGGTTAACACCGGGGAGCTGTTTTTT. Translating gives CASGVNTGELFF.

This clonotype has ten or more counts. The chain links TRBV28 to TRBJ1-4, with no clear D. The ends were cut back, 6 bases at V and 0 bases at J, with 14 bases in the middle. The CDR3 runs to 16 residues. Germline-derived CDR1 and CDR2 are MDHEN and SYDVKM. The CDR3 reads CASSSEGSATNEKLFF. CDR3 in DNA: TGTGCCAGCAGCTCTGAAGGATCTGCAACTAATGAAAAACTGTTTTTT.

At least ten counts were recorded for this clonotype. The chain carries TRBV12-3 or TRBV12-4 and TRBJ1-1; D is ambiguous. V lost 6 bases and J 5 bases, leaving 16 bases between the germline ends. The CDR3 contains 14 residues. This CDR3 reads CASSSGPPTTEAFF. Written as DNA, the CDR3 is TGTGCCAGCAGCTCAGGCCCCCCAACAACTGAAGCTTTCTTT.

This clonotype was seen only a few times. This chain links TRBV7-9 with TRBJ1-4; D is unclear. The V gene lost 5 bases and the J gene lost 7 bases, with 11 bases spanning the gap. The germline gives CDR1 SEHNR, CDR2 FQNEAQ (reference sequence). CDR3 length: 13 residues. CDR3 nucleotide sequence: TGTGCCAGCAGCCTGGAACAGATTGAAAAACTGTTTTTT. It encodes CASSLEQIEKLFF.

This clonotype was seen only a few times. This rearrangement joins TRBV6-1 to TRBJ2-3; 7 nucleotides match TRBD2. This CDR3 spans 11 amino acids. The germline CDR1 and CDR2 sequences are MNHNS and SASEGT. V was pared by 6 bases and J by 6 bases, with 0 bases of the junction left unmatched. In DNA, the CDR3 is TGTGCCAGCAGGGGAGGGGATACGCAGTATTTT. This translates into CASRGGDTQYF.

This clonotype was recorded at least ten times. The CDR3 loop is CASSDSGASGANVLTF. The CDR3 DNA sequence: TGTGCCAGCAGTGACTCGGGGGCCTCTGGGGCCAACGTCCTGACTTTC. J is TRBJ2-6 and V is TRBV6-4, with D perhaps TRBD1 (6 bases). The CDR3 has 16 amino acids. V was trimmed by 0 bases and J by 0 bases, leaving 6 bases between them. Per the germline V gene, CDR1 is MRHNA and CDR2 is SNTAGT.

This clonotype showed up just a few times. The chain employs TRBV18 and TRBJ2-1; TRBD2 might be the D (5 bases). The CDR3 is 15 amino acids. Trimming took 2 bases from V and 6 from J, leaving 14 bases between them. Germline CDR1 and CDR2: KGHSH and LQKENI. CDR3 in DNA: TGTGCCAGCTCACCAAGTGCTAGCCGTGGCAATGAGCAGTTCTTC. It translates to CASSPSASRGNEQFF.

V and J are TRBV6-1 and TRBJ2-1; TRBD1 agrees at 7 bases. The CDR3 runs 13 residues. Germline V gene sequence: CDR1 MNHNS, CDR2 SASEGT. V trimming: 10 bases; J trimming: 6 bases; junction bases outside the gene matches: 9. CDR3 nucleotide sequence: TGTGCCACTGCGACAGGGCCGGGCAATGAGCAGTTCTTC. It is translated as CATATGPGNEQFF.

This clonotype has a count of ten or more. This chain joins TRBV6-1 and TRBJ2-7, with 9 nucleotides matching TRBD2. Germline V gives CDR1 MNHNS, CDR2 SASEGT. The J segment lost 3 bases and the V segment lost 5 bases, leaving 8 bases of the junction unmatched. The CDR3 has 15 residues. The CDR3 loop reads CASSTGLASDYEQYF. Here the CDR3 DNA reads TGTGCCAGCAGTACCGGACTAGCGAGTGACTACGAGCAGTACTTC.

This clonotype was observed at least ten times. V and J are TRBV20-1 and TRBJ2-5; 8 nucleotides agree with TRBD1. In germline, CDR1 is DFQATT, CDR2 SNEGSKA (reference sequence). This CDR3 is 14 amino acids long. V trimming: 3 bases; J trimming: 4 bases; junction bases outside the gene matches: 7. Here the CDR3 DNA reads TGCAGTGCTAGCGACCGGGGGACAGGAGAGACCCAGTACTTC. Encoded protein: CSASDRGTGETQYF.

This clonotype has just a few counts. The V and J genes are TRBV2 and TRBJ2-7, with 9 nucleotides matching TRBD1. Trimming at V came to 4 bases and at J to 3 bases, leaving 4 bases not matched to a gene. Germline CDR1 is SNHLY and CDR2 is FYNNEI. CDR3 length: 14 amino acids. The CDR3 is CASSVRTGDYEQYF. The DNA for the CDR3 is TGTGCCAGCAGTGTCAGGACAGGGGACTACGAGCAGTACTTC.

This clonotype was found a few times. This rearrangement joins TRBV5-6 to TRBJ2-6; tentatively, D is TRBD1 (6 bases). The CDR3 extends over 14 amino acids. The V gene's germline CDR1 is SGHDT and CDR2 YYEEEE. The V and J ends lost 7 bases and 4 bases respectively, with 12 bases between them. The CDR3 loop is CASGTFSGANVLTF. DNA of the CDR3: TGTGCCAGCGGGACATTCTCCGGGGCCAACGTCCTGACTTTC.

V gene TRBV7-6 combines with J gene TRBJ2-3; TRBD1 matches at 9 bases. V was pared by 1 base and J by 5 bases, with 4 bases of the junction left unmatched. Germline V gene data show CDR1 as SGHVS and CDR2 as FNYEAQ. The length of the CDR3 is 15 residues. The DNA of the CDR3 is TGTGCCAGCAGCTTAGACAGGGGGCTGCAAGATACGCAGTATTTT. It encodes CASSLDRGLQDTQYF.

In this sample, this clonotype turned up many times. This chain connects TRBV20-1 to TRBJ1-1; the match to TRBD1 covers 9 bases. V lost 3 bases to trimming and J lost 9 bases; unmatched junction nucleotides: 11. The CDR3 length is 14 residues. Per the germline V gene, CDR1 is DFQATT and CDR2 is SNEGSKA (reference sequence). The CDR3 sequence is CSASTLGYRGQAFF. The CDR3, as DNA: TGCAGTGCTAGTACGTTAGGCTACAGGGGGCAAGCTTTCTTT.

The chain combines TRBV19 with TRBJ2-6, with 12 bases lining up with TRBD1. Germline V CDR1 and CDR2: LNHDA, SQIVND (reference sequence). The CDR3 is 19 residues long. V was clipped by 7 bases and J by 2 bases; unmatched bases: 12. CDR3 region: CASTNIPGTGGAGANVLTF. DNA for the CDR3: TGTGCCAGTACCAACATCCCCGGGACAGGGGGCGCTGGGGCCAACGTCCTGACTTTC.